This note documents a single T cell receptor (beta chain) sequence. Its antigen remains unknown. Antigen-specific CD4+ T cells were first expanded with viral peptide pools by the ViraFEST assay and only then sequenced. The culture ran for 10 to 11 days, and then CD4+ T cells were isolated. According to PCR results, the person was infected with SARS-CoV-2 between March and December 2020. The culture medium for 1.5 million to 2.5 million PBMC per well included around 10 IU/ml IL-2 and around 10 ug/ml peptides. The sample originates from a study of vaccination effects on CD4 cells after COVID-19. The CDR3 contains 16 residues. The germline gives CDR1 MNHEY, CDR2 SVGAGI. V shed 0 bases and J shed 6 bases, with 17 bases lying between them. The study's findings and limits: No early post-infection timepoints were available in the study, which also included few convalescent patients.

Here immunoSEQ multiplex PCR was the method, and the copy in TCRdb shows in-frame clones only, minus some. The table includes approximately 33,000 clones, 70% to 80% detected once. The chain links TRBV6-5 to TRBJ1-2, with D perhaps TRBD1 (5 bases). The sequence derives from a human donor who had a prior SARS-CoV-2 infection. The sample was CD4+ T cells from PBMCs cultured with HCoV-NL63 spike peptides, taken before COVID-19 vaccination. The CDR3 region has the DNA TGTGCCAGCAGTTACTCTATTTCCTGGGGAGGGGATGGCTACACCTTC. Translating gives CASSYSISWGGDGYTF.